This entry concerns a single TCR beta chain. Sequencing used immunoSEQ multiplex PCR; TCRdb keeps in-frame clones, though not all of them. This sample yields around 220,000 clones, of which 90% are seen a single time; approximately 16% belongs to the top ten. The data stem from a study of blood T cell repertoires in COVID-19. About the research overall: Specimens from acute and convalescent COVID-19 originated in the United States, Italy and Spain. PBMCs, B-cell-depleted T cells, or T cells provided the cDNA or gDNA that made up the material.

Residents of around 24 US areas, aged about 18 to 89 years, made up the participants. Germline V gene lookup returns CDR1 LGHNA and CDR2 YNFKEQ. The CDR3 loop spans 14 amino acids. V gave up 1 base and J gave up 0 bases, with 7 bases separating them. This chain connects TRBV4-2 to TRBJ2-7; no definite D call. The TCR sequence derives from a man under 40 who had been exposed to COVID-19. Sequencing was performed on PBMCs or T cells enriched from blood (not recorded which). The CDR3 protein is CASSQGPVSYEQYF. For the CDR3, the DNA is TGTGCCAGCAGCCAAGGTCCAGTCTCCTACGAGCAGTACTTC.